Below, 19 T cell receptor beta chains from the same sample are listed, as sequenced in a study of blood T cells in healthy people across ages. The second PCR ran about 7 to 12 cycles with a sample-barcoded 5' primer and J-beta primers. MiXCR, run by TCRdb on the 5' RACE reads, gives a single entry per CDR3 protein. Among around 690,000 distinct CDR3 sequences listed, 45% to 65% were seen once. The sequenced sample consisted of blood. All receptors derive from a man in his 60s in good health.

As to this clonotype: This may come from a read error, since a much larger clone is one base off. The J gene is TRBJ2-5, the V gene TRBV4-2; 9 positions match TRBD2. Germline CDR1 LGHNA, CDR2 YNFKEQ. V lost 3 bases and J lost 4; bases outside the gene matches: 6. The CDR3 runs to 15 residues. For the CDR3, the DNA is TGTGCCAGCAGCCACGCAGTGACTAGCGGAGAGACCCAGTACTTC. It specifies CASSHAVTSGETQYF.

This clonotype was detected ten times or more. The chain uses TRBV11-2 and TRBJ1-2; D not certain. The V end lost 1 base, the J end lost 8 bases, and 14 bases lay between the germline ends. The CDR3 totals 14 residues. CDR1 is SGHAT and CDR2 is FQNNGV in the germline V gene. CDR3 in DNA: TGTGCCAGCAGCTTAGTGTCCGGGTACGGAGGCTACACCTTC. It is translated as CASSLVSGYGGYTF.

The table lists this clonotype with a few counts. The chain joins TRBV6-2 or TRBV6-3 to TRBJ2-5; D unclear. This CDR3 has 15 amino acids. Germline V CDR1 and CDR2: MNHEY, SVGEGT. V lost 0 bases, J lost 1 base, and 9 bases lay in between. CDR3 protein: CASSYSQQTQETQYF. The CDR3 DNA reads TGTGCCAGCAGTTACTCACAGCAAACCCAAGAGACCCAGTACTTC.

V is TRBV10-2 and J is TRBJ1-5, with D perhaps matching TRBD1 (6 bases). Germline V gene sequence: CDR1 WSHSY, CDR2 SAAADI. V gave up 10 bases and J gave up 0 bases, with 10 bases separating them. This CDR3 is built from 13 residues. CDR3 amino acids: CATGQVSNQPQHF. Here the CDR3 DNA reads TGCGCCACGGGACAAGTTAGCAATCAGCCCCAGCATTTT.

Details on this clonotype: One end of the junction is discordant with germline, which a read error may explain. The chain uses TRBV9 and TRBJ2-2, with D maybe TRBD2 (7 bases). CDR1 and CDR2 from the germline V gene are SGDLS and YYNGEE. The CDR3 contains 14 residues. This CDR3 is CASRNKGGTGELFF. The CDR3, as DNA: TGTGCCAGCAGGAACAAGGGGGGGACCGGGGAGTTGTTTTTT.

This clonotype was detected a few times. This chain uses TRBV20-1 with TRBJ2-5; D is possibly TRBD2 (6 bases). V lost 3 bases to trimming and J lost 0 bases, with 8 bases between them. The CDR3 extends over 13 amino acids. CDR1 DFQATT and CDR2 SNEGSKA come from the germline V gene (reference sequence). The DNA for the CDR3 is TGCAGTGCTAGGGAGGGATACCAAGAGACCCAGTACTTC. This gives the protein CSAREGYQETQYF.

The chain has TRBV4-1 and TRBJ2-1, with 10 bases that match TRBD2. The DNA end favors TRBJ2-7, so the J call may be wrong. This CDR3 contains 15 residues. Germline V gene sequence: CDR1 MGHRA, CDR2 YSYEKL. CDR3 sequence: CASRLSGGAYNEQYF. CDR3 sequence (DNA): TGCGCCAGCAGGCTAAGCGGGGGGGCCTACAATGAGCAGTACTTC.

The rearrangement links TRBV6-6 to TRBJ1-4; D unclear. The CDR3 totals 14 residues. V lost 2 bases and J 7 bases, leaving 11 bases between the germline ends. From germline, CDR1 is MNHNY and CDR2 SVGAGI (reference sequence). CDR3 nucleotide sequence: TGTGCCAGCAGTTACAAGTTTCAGTCTGAAAAACTGTTTTTT. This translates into CASSYKFQSEKLFF.

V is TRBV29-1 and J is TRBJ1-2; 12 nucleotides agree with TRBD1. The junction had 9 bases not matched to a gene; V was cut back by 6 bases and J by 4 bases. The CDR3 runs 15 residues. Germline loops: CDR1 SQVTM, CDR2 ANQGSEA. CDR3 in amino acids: CSVWGQGARAYGYTF. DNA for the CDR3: TGCAGCGTGTGGGGACAGGGGGCCCGAGCCTATGGCTACACCTTC.

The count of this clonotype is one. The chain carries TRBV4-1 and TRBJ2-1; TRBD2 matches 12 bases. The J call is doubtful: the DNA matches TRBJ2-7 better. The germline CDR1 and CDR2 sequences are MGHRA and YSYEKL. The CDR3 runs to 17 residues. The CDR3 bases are TGCGCCAGCAGCCAAGATCCCCCTAGCGGGGGGGCCAATGAGCAGTACTTC. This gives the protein CASSQDPPSGGANEQYF.

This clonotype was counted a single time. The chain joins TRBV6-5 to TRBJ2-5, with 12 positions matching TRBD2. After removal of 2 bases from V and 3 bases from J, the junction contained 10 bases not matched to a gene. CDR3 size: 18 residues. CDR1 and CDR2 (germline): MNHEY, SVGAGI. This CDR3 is CASSYGFYSSGGEETQYF. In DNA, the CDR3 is TGTGCCAGCAGTTACGGCTTCTATTCTAGCGGGGGGGAAGAGACCCAGTACTTC.

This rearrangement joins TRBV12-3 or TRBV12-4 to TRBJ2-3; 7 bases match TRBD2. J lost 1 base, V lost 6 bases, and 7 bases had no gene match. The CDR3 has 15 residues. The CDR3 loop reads CASSLGGVGTDTQYF. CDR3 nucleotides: TGTGCCAGCAGCCTGGGGGGGGTGGGCACAGATACGCAGTATTTT.

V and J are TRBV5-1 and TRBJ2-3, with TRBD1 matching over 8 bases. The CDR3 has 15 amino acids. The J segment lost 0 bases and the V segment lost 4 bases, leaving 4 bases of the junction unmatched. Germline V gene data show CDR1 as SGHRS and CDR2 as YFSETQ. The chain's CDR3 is CASSRQGSSTDTQYF. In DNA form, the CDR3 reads TGCGCCAGCAGCAGACAGGGGAGCAGCACAGATACGCAGTATTTT.

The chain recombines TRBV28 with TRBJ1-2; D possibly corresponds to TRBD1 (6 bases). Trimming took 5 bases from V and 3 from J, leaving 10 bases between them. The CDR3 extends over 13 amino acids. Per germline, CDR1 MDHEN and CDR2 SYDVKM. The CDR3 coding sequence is TGTGCCAGCAGTCCTGGACAGCACTATGGCTACACCTTC. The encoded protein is CASSPGQHYGYTF.

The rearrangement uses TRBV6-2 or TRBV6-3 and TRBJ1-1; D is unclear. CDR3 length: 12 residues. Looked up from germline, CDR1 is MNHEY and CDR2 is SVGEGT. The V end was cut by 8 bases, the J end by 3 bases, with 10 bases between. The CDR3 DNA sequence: TGTGCCAGCGGGGAGGAGTACACTGAAGCTTTCTTT. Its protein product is CASGEEYTEAFF.

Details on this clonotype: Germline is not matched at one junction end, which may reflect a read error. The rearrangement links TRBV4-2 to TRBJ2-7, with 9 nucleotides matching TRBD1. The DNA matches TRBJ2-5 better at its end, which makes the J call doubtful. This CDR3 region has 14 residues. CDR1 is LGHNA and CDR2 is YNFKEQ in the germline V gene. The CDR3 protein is CACRGQGGEETQYF. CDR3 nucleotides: TGTGCCTGCAGGGGACAGGGCGGGGAAGAGACCCAGTACTTC.

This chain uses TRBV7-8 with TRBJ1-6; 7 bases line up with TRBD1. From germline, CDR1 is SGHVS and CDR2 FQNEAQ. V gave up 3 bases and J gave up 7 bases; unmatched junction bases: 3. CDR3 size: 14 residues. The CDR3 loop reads CASSFGTENSPLHF. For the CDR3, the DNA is TGTGCCAGCAGCTTTGGGACAGAGAATTCACCCCTCCACTTT.

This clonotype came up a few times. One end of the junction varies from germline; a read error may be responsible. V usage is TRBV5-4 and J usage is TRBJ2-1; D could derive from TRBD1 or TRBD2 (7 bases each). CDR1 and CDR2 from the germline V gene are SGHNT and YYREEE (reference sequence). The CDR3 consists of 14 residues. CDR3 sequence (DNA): TGTGCCACACTCAGGGGGGGCTCCTACAATGGGCAGTTCTTC. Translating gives CATLRGGSYNGQFF.

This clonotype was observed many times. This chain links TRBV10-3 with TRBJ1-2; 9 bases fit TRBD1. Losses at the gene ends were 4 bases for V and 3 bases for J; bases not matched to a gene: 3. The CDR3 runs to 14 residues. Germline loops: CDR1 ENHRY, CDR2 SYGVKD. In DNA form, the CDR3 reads TGTGCCATCAGTGGGACAGGGGACGACTATGGCTACACCTTC. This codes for CAISGTGDDYGYTF.